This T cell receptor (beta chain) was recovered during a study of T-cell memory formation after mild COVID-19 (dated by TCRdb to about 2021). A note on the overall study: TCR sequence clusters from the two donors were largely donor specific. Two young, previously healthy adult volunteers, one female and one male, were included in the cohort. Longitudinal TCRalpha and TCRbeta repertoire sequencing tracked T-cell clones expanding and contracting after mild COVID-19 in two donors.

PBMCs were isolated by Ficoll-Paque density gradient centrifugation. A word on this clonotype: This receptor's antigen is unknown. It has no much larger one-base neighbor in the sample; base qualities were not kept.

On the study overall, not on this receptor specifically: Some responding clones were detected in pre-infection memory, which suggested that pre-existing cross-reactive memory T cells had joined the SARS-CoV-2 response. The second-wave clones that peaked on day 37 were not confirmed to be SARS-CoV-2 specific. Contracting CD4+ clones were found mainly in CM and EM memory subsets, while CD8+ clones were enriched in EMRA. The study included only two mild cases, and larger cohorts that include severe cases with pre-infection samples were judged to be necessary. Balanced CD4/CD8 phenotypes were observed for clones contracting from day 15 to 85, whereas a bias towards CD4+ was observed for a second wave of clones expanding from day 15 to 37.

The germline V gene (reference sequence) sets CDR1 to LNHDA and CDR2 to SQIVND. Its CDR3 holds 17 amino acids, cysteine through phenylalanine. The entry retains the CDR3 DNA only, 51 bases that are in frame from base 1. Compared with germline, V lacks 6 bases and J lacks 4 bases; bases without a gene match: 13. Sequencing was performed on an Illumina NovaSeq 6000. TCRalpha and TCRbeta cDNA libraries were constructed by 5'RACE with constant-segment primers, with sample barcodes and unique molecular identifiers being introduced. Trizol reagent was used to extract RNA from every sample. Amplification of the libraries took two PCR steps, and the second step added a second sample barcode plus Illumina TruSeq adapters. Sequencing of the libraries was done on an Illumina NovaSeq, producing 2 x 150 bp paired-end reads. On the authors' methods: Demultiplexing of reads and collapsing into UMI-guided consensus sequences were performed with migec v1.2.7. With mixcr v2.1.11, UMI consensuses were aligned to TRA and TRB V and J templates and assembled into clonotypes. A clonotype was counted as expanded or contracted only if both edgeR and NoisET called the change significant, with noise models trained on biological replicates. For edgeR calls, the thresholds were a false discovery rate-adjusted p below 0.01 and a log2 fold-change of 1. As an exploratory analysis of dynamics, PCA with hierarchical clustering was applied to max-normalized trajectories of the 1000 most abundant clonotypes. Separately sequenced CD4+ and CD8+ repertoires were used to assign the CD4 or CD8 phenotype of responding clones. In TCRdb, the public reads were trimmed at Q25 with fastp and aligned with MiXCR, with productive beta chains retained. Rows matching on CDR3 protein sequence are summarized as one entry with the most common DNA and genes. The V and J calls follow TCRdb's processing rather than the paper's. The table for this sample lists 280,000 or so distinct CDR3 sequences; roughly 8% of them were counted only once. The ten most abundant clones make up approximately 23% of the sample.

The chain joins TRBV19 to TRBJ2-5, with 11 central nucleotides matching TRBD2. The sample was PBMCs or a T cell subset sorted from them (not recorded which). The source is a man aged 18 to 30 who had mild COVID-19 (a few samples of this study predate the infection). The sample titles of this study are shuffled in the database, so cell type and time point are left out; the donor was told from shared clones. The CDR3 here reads CASRPGLAAEGRETQYF. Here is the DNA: TGTGCCAGTAGGCCGGGACTAGCGGCCGAAGGTCGAGAGACCCAGTACTTC.